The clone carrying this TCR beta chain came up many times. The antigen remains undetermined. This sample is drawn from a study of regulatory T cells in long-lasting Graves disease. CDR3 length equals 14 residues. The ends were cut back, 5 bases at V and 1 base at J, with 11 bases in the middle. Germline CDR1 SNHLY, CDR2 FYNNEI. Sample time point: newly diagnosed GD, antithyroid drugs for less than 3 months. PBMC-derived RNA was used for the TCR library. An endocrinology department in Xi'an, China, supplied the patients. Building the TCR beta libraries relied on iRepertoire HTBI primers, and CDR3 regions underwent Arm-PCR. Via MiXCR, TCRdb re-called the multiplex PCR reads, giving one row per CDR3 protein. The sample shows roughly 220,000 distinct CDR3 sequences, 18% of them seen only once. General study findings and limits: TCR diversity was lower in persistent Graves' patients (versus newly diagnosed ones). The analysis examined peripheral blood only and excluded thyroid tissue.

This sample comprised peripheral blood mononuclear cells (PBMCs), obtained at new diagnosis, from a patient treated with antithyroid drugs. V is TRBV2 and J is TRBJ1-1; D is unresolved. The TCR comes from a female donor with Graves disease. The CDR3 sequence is CASSFFMGNTEAFF. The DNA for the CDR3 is TGTGCCAGCAGTTTTTTCATGGGGAACACTGAAGCTTTCTTT.